The 14 T cell receptor beta chains below all came from one sample that was sequenced in a study of blood T cell repertoires in COVID-19. Method: immunoSEQ multiplex PCR; TCRdb's copy keeps in-frame clones and lacks some. The sample holds 120,000 or so clones, more than 70% seen once. The sample consisted of peripheral blood. These receptors came from a human donor in a cohort sampled during active COVID-19.

The rearrangement uses TRBV20-1 and TRBJ1-5; a possible D gene is TRBD1 (6 bases). Trimming removed 3 bases at V and 0 bases at J, with 9 bases between. Germline V gene lookup returns CDR1 DFQATT and CDR2 SNEGSKA (reference sequence). CDR3 length: 14 residues. CDR3 in DNA: TGCAGTGCTAGTCAGGGGAATAGCAATCAGCCCCAGCATTTT. It translates to CSASQGNSNQPQHF.

This clone was picked up one time. The gene calls are TRBV5-1 and TRBJ1-1; D is unclear. The CDR3 is 12 amino acids. The V and J ends lost 0 bases and 8 bases respectively, with 8 bases between them. Germline V gene sequence: CDR1 SGHRS, CDR2 YFSETQ. DNA of the CDR3: TGCGCCAGCAGCTTGGGAGGGCCAGAAGCTTTCTTT. Protein: CASSLGGPEAFF.

V and J are TRBV3-1 (or the pseudogene TRBV3-2) and TRBJ2-7; D is unclear. Germline-derived CDR1 and CDR2 are LGHDT and YNNKEL (reference sequence). The V end lost 4 bases, the J end lost 3 bases, and 7 bases lay between the germline ends. The CDR3 is 12 amino acids. The CDR3 region has the DNA TGTGCCAGCAGCCCACATTTCTACGAGCAGTACTTC. It translates to CASSPHFYEQYF.

The chain combines TRBV6-5 with TRBJ2-7; 10 bases fit TRBD1. Germline CDR1 is MNHEY and CDR2 is SVGAGI. Losses at the gene ends were 0 bases for V and 2 bases for J; bases not matched to a gene: 1. The CDR3 is 15 residues long. CDR3 bases: TGTGCCAGCAGTTACTCCGGACAGGGGGCCTACGAGCAGTACTTC. This translates into CASSYSGQGAYEQYF.

In regard to this clone: The same CDR3 can be traced to other DNA sequences in this sample. The rearrangement joins TRBV3-1 (or the pseudogene TRBV3-2) to TRBJ2-7, with D possibly TRBD2 on 5 matching bases. V lost 4 bases, J lost 0 bases, and 19 bases lay in between. CDR1 is LGHDT, CDR2 YNNKEL, per germline (reference sequence). This CDR3 is built from 17 residues. CDR3 in amino acids: CASSRTSSGLSSYEQYF. CDR3 DNA sequence: TGTGCCAGCAGCCGGACCAGCAGCGGCCTCAGCTCCTACGAGCAGTACTTC.

This clone was detected once. This CDR3 is CASSLGTAVYGYTF. DNA of the CDR3: TGTGCCAGCAGCCTAGGGACAGCAGTCTATGGCTACACCTTC. The V gene is TRBV5-5, the J gene TRBJ1-2; TRBD1 aligns across 7 bases. The CDR3 totals 14 residues. Germline CDR1 reads SGHKS; CDR2 reads YYEKEE (reference sequence). Trimming at V came to 4 bases and at J to 4 bases, leaving 7 bases not matched to a gene. The variable domain in full, completed from reference TRBV5-5 and TRBJ1-2, reads DAGVTQSPTHLIKTRGQQVTLRCSPISGHKSVSWYQQVLGQGPQFIFQYYEKEERGRGNFPDRFSARQFPNYSSELNVNALLLGDSALYLCASSLGTAVYGYTFGSGTRLTVV.

The gene calls are TRBV5-4 and TRBJ2-1, with TRBD2 matching 7 bases. The germline V gene has CDR1 SGHNT and CDR2 YYREEE (reference sequence). CDR3 length equals 15 residues. V lost 4 bases, J lost 2 bases, and 6 bases stayed unmatched. CDR3 in amino acids: CASSLRGGPYNEQFF. The CDR3 DNA reads TGTGCCAGCAGCCTGAGGGGAGGGCCCTACAATGAGCAGTTCTTC.

The chain uses TRBV18 and TRBJ2-1; TRBD1 aligns across 7 bases. CDR3 length: 16 residues. Germline V gene lookup returns CDR1 KGHSH and CDR2 LQKENI. The ends lost 5 bases at V and 7 bases at J; junction bases unmatched: 14. The DNA of the CDR3 is TGTGCCAGCTCATCCCTGACAAGGGGGCGCATTAATGAGCAGTTCTTC. Amino acid sequence: CASSSLTRGRINEQFF.

The V and J genes are TRBV13 and TRBJ1-1, with TRBD1 identical over 7 bases. With 6 bases clipped from V and 0 bases from J, the junction kept 4 bases outside the gene matches. CDR1 PRHDT and CDR2 FYEKMQ come from the germline V gene (reference sequence). This CDR3 region has 14 residues. The CDR3 DNA reads TGTGCCAGCAGTCCGGGACAGTTGAACACTGAAGCTTTCTTT. Amino acid sequence: CASSPGQLNTEAFF.

Only one count was recorded for this clone. The gene calls are TRBV7-6 and TRBJ1-3; possible D gene TRBD1, 5 bases. CDR1 SGHVS and CDR2 FNYEAQ come from the germline V gene. Between the trimmed V and J ends, which lost 0 bases and 3 bases, there was a span of 9 bases. The CDR3 is made up of 15 amino acids. The CDR3 region has the DNA TGTGCCAGCAGCTTAGCCCAGGGAGGTGGAAACACCATATATTTT. This encodes CASSLAQGGGNTIYF.

The chain employs TRBV6-5 and TRBJ2-7; the match to TRBD1 covers 9 bases. This CDR3 is built from 15 residues. Germline V gene sequence: CDR1 MNHEY, CDR2 SVGAGI. Trimming at V came to 6 bases and at J to 1 base, leaving 7 bases not matched to a gene. CDR3 sequence: CASRTDRGPSYEQYF. CDR3 bases: TGTGCCAGCAGGACGGACAGGGGCCCTTCCTACGAGCAGTACTTC.

By frequency in the sample, this clone is medium-sized (0.01 to 0.1%). The CDR3: CASSIDLREGLYNEQFF. CDR3 sequence (DNA): TGTGCCAGTAGTATAGATCTGCGGGAGGGCCTCTACAATGAGCAGTTCTTC. The V and J genes are TRBV19 and TRBJ2-1; TRBD2 matches at 9 bases. The CDR3 spans 17 residues. Germline V gives CDR1 LNHDA, CDR2 SQIVND (reference sequence). After removal of 0 bases from V and 3 bases from J, the junction contained 6 bases not matched to a gene.

DNA for the CDR3: TGTGCCAGCAGTACCGAGACAGGGCAAGGAGATACGCAGTATTTT. It encodes CASSTETGQGDTQYF. The chain is built from TRBV27 and TRBJ2-3, with 7 bases aligning to TRBD1. Germline lookup yields CDR1 MNHEY and CDR2 SMNVEV (reference sequence). V gave up 5 bases and J gave up 5 bases; unmatched junction bases: 10. The CDR3 is 15 residues long.

This sequence joins TRBV5-1 and TRBJ1-5; D gene unclear. Germline V gene lookup returns CDR1 SGHRS and CDR2 YFSETQ. This CDR3 comprises 14 residues. Trimming took off 0 bases at V and 6 bases at J, with 10 bases between the two ends. CDR3 DNA: TGCGCCAGCAGCTTGGGGGCGTCAGGTCAGCCCCAGCATTTT. This gives the protein CASSLGASGQPQHF.